Following are 20 T cell receptor beta chains from one sample sequenced in a study of PD-L1 blockade in urothelial cancer. Only in-frame clones appear in the TCRdb table, and some are missing; sequencing was by immunoSEQ multiplex PCR. Of 20,000 to 30,000 clones detected, 70% to 90% appear once; the ten largest clones hold under 40%. The sample was PBMCs, taken around atezolizumab (anti-PD-L1) treatment. Source of these receptors: a man aged 55 to 70 with urothelial cancer.

The chain uses TRBV28 and TRBJ2-7, with D tentatively TRBD1 (6 bases). V lost 3 bases, J lost 0 bases, and 12 bases lay in between. Germline V gives CDR1 MDHEN, CDR2 SYDVKM. This CDR3 is 15 amino acids long. CDR3 coding DNA: TGTGCCAGCAGTTTTGACAGGATCAGCTCCTACGAGCAGTACTTC. This encodes CASSFDRISSYEQYF.

The chain joins TRBV2 to TRBJ2-7; TRBD1 matches at 8 bases. Looked up from germline, CDR1 is SNHLY and CDR2 is FYNNEI. Germline trimming cut 4 bases from V and 2 bases from J; bases unmatched to any gene: 7. This CDR3 comprises 15 residues. The DNA of the CDR3 is TGTGCCAGCAGTGCTTCCGGGACAGGACCCTACGAGCAGTACTTC. Translated, it gives CASSASGTGPYEQYF.

This chain links TRBV10-3 with TRBJ1-5; the match to TRBD1 covers 7 bases. This CDR3 is 13 amino acids long. Germline CDR1 ENHRY, CDR2 SYGVKD. The ends lost 10 bases at V and 1 base at J; junction bases unmatched: 4. In DNA form, the CDR3 reads TGTGCCACCCAGGGGGTGAGCAATCAGCCCCAGCATTTT. This gives the protein CATQGVSNQPQHF.

The table lists this clone with a few counts. V is TRBV30 and J is TRBJ2-2; D possibly corresponds to TRBD1 (6 bases). Trimming removed 0 bases from V and 4 bases from J, with 12 bases in between. The CDR3 runs to 15 residues. Germline-derived CDR1 and CDR2 are GTSNPN and SVGIG (reference sequence). The CDR3 reads CAWSVQGKGTGELFF. DNA of the CDR3: TGTGCCTGGAGTGTACAGGGAAAGGGCACCGGGGAGCTGTTTTTT. The variable domain in full, with the rest retrieved from reference TRBV30 and TRBJ2-2, is SQTIHQWPATLVQPVGSPLSLECTVEGTSNPNLYWYRQAAGRGLQLLFYSVGIGQISSEVPQNLSASRPQDRQFILSSKKLLLSDSGFYLCAWSVQGKGTGELFFGEGSRLTVL.

The rearrangement joins TRBV7-2 to TRBJ2-3, with TRBD2 matching 8 bases. The CDR3 contains 17 residues. V shed 0 bases and J 7 bases; nucleotides not matched to a gene: 12. Germline CDR1 reads SGHTA; CDR2 reads FQGNSA. The DNA for the CDR3 is TGTGCCAGCAGCTTAGCTGGTGTCGGGGGGGCGAGACATACGCAGTATTTT. Its protein is CASSLAGVGGARHTQYF. Based on the CDR3 plus reference TRBV7-2 and TRBJ2-3, the full variable domain is GAGVSQSPSNKVTEKGKDVELRCDPISGHTALYWYRQSLGQGLEFLIYFQGNSAPDKSGLPSDRFSAERTGGSVSTLTIQRTQQEDSAVYLCASSLAGVGGARHTQYFGPGTRLTVL.

J is TRBJ2-1 and V is TRBV7-9; D is unclear. Germline values: CDR1 SEHNR, CDR2 FQNEAQ (reference sequence). The CDR3 runs 13 residues. Trimming removed 3 bases from V and 7 bases from J, with 10 bases in between. CDR3 nucleotide sequence: TGTGCCAGCAGCTTTCCAGGTAGGAATGAGCAGTTCTTC. The encoded protein is CASSFPGRNEQFF.

The chain has TRBV9 and TRBJ1-3; 7 bases line up with TRBD1. The CDR3 length is 16 residues. With 3 bases clipped from V and 0 bases from J, the junction kept 6 bases outside the gene matches. CDR1 SGDLS and CDR2 YYNGEE come from the germline V gene. CDR3 in DNA: TGTGCCAGCAGCGGGGGACAGACAAACTCTGGAAACACCATATATTTT. Translated, it gives CASSGGQTNSGNTIYF.

The chain has TRBV5-1 and TRBJ1-2, with 10 bases matching TRBD1. This CDR3 contains 14 residues. Germline V gene lookup returns CDR1 SGHRS and CDR2 YFSETQ. V shed 0 bases and J 7 bases; nucleotides not matched to a gene: 3. CDR3 protein: CASSLGQGAGGYTF. The CDR3 nucleotides are TGCGCCAGCAGCTTGGGACAGGGGGCAGGTGGCTACACCTTC.

The chain couples TRBV5-1 to TRBJ1-1, with a tentative D call TRBD1 (6 bases). The CDR3 is 15 amino acids. Germline V gene sequence: CDR1 SGHRS, CDR2 YFSETQ. V was cut by 4 bases and J by 5 bases, with 18 bases left in between. In DNA, the CDR3 is TGCGCCAGCAGCCCCGGAATACAGGGTTTAACTGAAGCTTTCTTT. Translating it yields CASSPGIQGLTEAFF.

V and J are TRBV15 and TRBJ1-6; 7 nucleotides align to TRBD1. The CDR3 is 16 amino acids. Trimming at V came to 2 bases and at J to 7 bases, leaving 8 bases not matched to a gene. Germline V gene lookup returns CDR1 LNHNV and CDR2 YYDKDF (reference sequence). The CDR3 here is CATSRQAGTANSPLHF. DNA of the CDR3: TGTGCCACCAGCAGACAGGCCGGGACAGCAAATTCACCCCTCCACTTT.

The genes are TRBV11-2 and TRBJ1-2, with TRBD1 matching over 9 bases. CDR1 is SGHAT, CDR2 FQNNGV, per germline. The CDR3 spans 16 residues. Trimming removed 1 base from V and 2 bases from J; junction bases left unmatched: 5. Here the CDR3 reads CASSLAGQGNNYGYTF. As DNA, the CDR3 is TGTGCCAGCAGCTTAGCTGGACAGGGGAACAACTATGGCTACACCTTC.

The chain couples TRBV23-1 to TRBJ1-1; D unclear. TRBV23-1 is placed among ORFs of uncertain function. V dropped 6 bases and J dropped 1 base, with 18 bases sitting between them. There are 16 residues in the CDR3. As DNA, the CDR3 is TGCGCCAGCAGCCCCCACCCCTCCGACAAGAACACTGAAGCTTTCTTT. Protein sequence: CASSPHPSDKNTEAFF.

This clone showed up just once. The chain is built from TRBV9 and TRBJ1-6, with 9 bases matching TRBD1. Trimming at V came to 0 bases and at J to 9 bases, leaving 10 bases not matched to a gene. This CDR3 spans 17 amino acids. Per the germline V gene, CDR1 is SGDLS and CDR2 is YYNGEE. CDR3 region: CASSVDSWTGVASPLHF. The DNA of the CDR3 is TGTGCCAGCAGCGTAGATTCATGGACAGGGGTAGCTTCACCCCTCCACTTT.

This clone is medium-sized within its sample. The V gene is TRBV30, the J gene TRBJ1-4; tentatively, D is TRBD1 (6 bases). The CDR3 runs to 16 residues. Germline CDR1 GTSNPN, CDR2 SVGIG (reference sequence). V was cut by 2 bases and J by 0 bases, with 13 bases left in between. CDR3 sequence reads: CAWSLGTWATNEKLFF. The CDR3, as DNA: TGTGCCTGGAGTTTAGGGACATGGGCAACTAATGAAAAACTGTTTTTT.

V is TRBV5-1 and J is TRBJ2-7, with TRBD2 identical over 12 bases. V trimming: 3 bases; J trimming: 5 bases; junction bases outside the gene matches: 6. The V gene's germline CDR1 is SGHRS and CDR2 YFSETQ. This CDR3 is 15 amino acids long. The CDR3 coding sequence is TGCGCCAGCAGCTCTGGACTAGCGGGGCCCGACGAGCAGTACTTC. Translating gives CASSSGLAGPDEQYF.

This chain links TRBV2 with TRBJ1-2; 7 bases line up with TRBD1. J was trimmed by 4 bases and V by 6 bases; bases with no gene match: 2. Germline CDR1 and CDR2: SNHLY and FYNNEI. The CDR3 totals 12 residues. As DNA, the CDR3 is TGTGCCAGCAGGGGACAGCTCTATGGCTACACCTTC. Amino acid sequence: CASRGQLYGYTF.

Concerning this clone: The junction departs from the called germline gene at one end, perhaps through a read error. The chain links TRBV5-1 to TRBJ2-1, with 9 bases matching TRBD2. The CDR3 consists of 14 residues. CDR1 is SGHRS and CDR2 is YFSETQ in the germline V gene. The CDR3 is CASSLEVSGGEKFF. CDR3 sequence (DNA): TGCGCCAGCAGCTTGGAGGTTAGCGGGGGTGAGAAGTTCTTC.

This clone appeared once. The V call is TRBV21-1, the J call TRBJ2-6; the DNA was not used to check the table's D call, TRBD1. TRBV21-1 is reported as a pseudogene. This CDR3 has 16 residues. This CDR3 reads CASSAGTGSGANVLTF. The CDR3, as DNA: TGTGCCAGCAGCGCCGGGACAGGGTCAGGGGCCAACGTCCTGACTTTC.

This clone has just a few counts. The rearrangement uses TRBV5-1 and TRBJ1-1, with D perhaps matching TRBD1 (5 bases). CDR1 and CDR2 from the germline V gene are SGHRS and YFSETQ. V lost 10 bases and J 0 bases, leaving 16 bases between the germline ends. The CDR3 covers 14 residues. CDR3 nucleotides: TGCGCCTCTGCAACGGGAGGGGTGAACACTGAAGCTTTCTTT. Encoded protein: CASATGGVNTEAFF.

A few counts support this clone. The CDR3 loop reads CASSQLLDTQYF. The CDR3 nucleotides read TGTGCCAGCAGTCAATTGTTAGATACGCAGTATTTT. The genes are TRBV6-1 and TRBJ2-3; D remains ambiguous. Germline V gives CDR1 MNHNS, CDR2 SASEGT. Trimming took off 5 bases at V and 5 bases at J, with 8 bases between the two ends. The CDR3 has 12 residues.